Following are 31 T cell receptor beta chains from one sample sequenced in a study of regulatory T cells in long-lasting Graves disease. Construction of the TCR beta libraries employed iRepertoire HTBI primers in conjunction with Arm-PCR of CDR3 regions. MiXCR, run by TCRdb on the multiplex PCR reads, gives a single entry per CDR3 protein. The table records roughly 420,000 distinct CDR3 sequences, 15% to 18% of them present only once. The time point denotes: newly diagnosed GD, antithyroid drugs for less than 3 months. Following extraction of RNA from PBMCs, that RNA was used to make the TCR library. The source was peripheral blood mononuclear cells (PBMCs), collected at new diagnosis, from a patient treated with antithyroid drugs. The receptors shown here come from a female donor with Graves disease.

The genes are TRBV3-1 and TRBJ1-5; D is possibly TRBD1 (5 bases). Germline loops: CDR1 LGHDT, CDR2 YNNKEL (reference sequence). Trimming left V 4 bases short and J 8 bases short, with 15 bases between. The CDR3 is 14 amino acids. CDR3 DNA sequence: TGTGCCAGCAGCCTTTCTGCAGGGTTTAAGCCCCAGCATTTT. Protein: CASSLSAGFKPQHF.

With respect to this clonotype: A much bigger clone sits one base away, suggesting this may be a read error. The gene calls are TRBV6-1 and TRBJ2-2; maybe TRBD2 (7 bases). The germline V and J ends were trimmed by 5 bases and 3 bases, with 22 bases remaining between them. Germline lookup yields CDR1 MNHNS and CDR2 SASEGT. The CDR3 has 18 amino acids. CDR3 in DNA: TGTGCCAGCAGTCAACTTCAAGGGGGGGGGCTGGACACCGGGGAGCTGTTTTTT. This gives the protein CASSQLQGGGLDTGELFF.

This clonotype was found many times. This chain connects TRBV28 to TRBJ2-7; 10 positions match TRBD1. Trimming cost V 6 bases and J 5 bases; bases outside gene matches: 10. This CDR3 has 15 amino acids. CDR1 MDHEN and CDR2 SYDVKM come from the germline V gene. CDR3 in amino acids: CASRQPGTGVDEQYF. The CDR3 DNA follows: TGTGCCAGCAGACAACCCGGGACAGGGGTCGACGAGCAGTACTTC.

This clonotype has a count of ten or more. The chain uses TRBV3-1 and TRBJ1-5; D gene uncertain. The CDR3 runs to 14 residues. The germline V and J ends were trimmed by 2 bases and 1 base, with 6 bases remaining between them. Germline assignment: CDR1 LGHDT and CDR2 YNNKEL (reference sequence). CDR3 bases: TGTGCCAGCAGCCAATTCCAGAGCAATCAGCCCCAGCATTTT. This translates into CASSQFQSNQPQHF. The whole variable domain, filled in from reference TRBV3-1 and TRBJ1-5, reads DTAVSQTPKYLVTQMGNDKSIKCEQNLGHDTMYWYKQDSKKFLKIMFSYNNKELIINETVPNRFSPKSPDKAHLNLHINSLELGDSAVYFCASSQFQSNQPQHFGDGTRLSIL.

The V and J genes are TRBV9 and TRBJ2-1, with TRBD2 matching over 11 bases. There are 16 residues in the CDR3. V shed 3 bases and J 4 bases; nucleotides not matched to a gene: 6. CDR1 SGDLS and CDR2 YYNGEE come from the germline V gene. In nucleotides, the CDR3 is TGTGCCAGCAGCGGCTTGGGACTAGCGGATTACAATGAGCAGTTCTTC. As protein: CASSGLGLADYNEQFF.

This clonotype has ten or more counts. The chain links TRBV12-5 to TRBJ1-1; D is possibly TRBD1 (6 bases). The length of the CDR3 is 14 residues. Trimming left V 4 bases short and J 7 bases short, with 16 bases between. Germline V gene data show CDR1 as LGHNT and CDR2 as FRNRAP. The CDR3 bases are TGTGCTAGTGGTTCGAACCGGGACAAGATTGAAGCTTTCTTT. Its protein is CASGSNRDKIEAFF.

This clonotype was counted at least ten times. This chain connects TRBV20-1 to TRBJ1-1; D is uncertain. Trimming pared 1 base from V and 11 bases from J, leaving 14 bases between. Looked up from germline, CDR1 is DFQATT and CDR2 is SNEGSKA (reference sequence). This CDR3 spans 12 amino acids. The CDR3 spells CSARVSMAEAFF. The CDR3 nucleotides are TGCAGTGCTAGAGTATCGATGGCGGAGGCTTTCTTT.

In its sample, this clonotype was seen many times. At one of its ends the junction is not consistent with the germline gene, which may arise from a read error. The chain is built from TRBV4-2 and TRBJ1-1; no firm D call. There are 11 residues in the CDR3. Germline lookup yields CDR1 LGHNA and CDR2 YNFKEQ. CDR3 in amino acids: CASGQMDEAFF. The CDR3 DNA reads as TGTGCCAGCGGCCAAATGGATGAAGCTTTCTTT.

V usage is TRBV19 and J usage is TRBJ1-1, with 7 bases lining up with TRBD1. The J segment lost 0 bases and the V segment lost 3 bases, leaving 4 bases of the junction unmatched. Germline V gives CDR1 LNHDA, CDR2 SQIVND (reference sequence). The CDR3 totals 15 residues. The CDR3 DNA reads as TGTGCCAGTAGTATGACCGGACAGGTGAACACTGAAGCTTTCTTT. Its protein is CASSMTGQVNTEAFF.

The table lists this clonotype with many counts. The chain has TRBV12-3 or TRBV12-4 and TRBJ2-7; D might be TRBD1 or TRBD2, each matching 5 bases. CDR3 length equals 13 residues. Trimming took off 6 bases at V and 1 base at J, with 10 bases between the two ends. CDR3 DNA: TGTGCCAGCAGCTTTGGGGGTTCCTACGAGCAGTACTTC. It translates to CASSFGGSYEQYF.

This clonotype appeared many times. This rearrangement joins TRBV5-1 to TRBJ1-1; D is ambiguous. CDR1 and CDR2 (germline): SGHRS, YFSETQ. V was trimmed by 0 bases and J by 5 bases, leaving 8 bases between them. The length of the CDR3 is 13 residues. CDR3 protein: CASSLELGTEAFF. DNA of the CDR3: TGCGCCAGCAGCTTGGAGTTGGGGACTGAAGCTTTCTTT.

This clonotype has a count of ten or more. This sequence joins TRBV11-2 and TRBJ2-1; D may be TRBD1 (5 bases). The CDR3 consists of 15 residues. The germline gives CDR1 SGHAT, CDR2 FQNNGV. V was pared by 5 bases and J by 7 bases, with 18 bases between. DNA of the CDR3: TGTGCCAGCAGCCCTAGGGGTCTCTTGGGGAATGAGCAGTTCTTC. Translated: CASSPRGLLGNEQFF.

This chain uses TRBV18 with TRBJ2-7; a possible D gene is TRBD1 (5 bases). V lost 4 bases to trimming and J lost 0 bases, with 13 bases between them. Germline V lookup: CDR1 KGHSH, CDR2 LQKENI. The CDR3 consists of 15 residues. The CDR3 loop is CASSRGYSDSYEQYF. CDR3 bases: TGTGCCAGCTCACGGGGCTACTCTGACTCCTACGAGCAGTACTTC.

This clonotype was recorded many times. The rearrangement links TRBV12-5 to TRBJ2-5, with TRBD2 identical over 8 bases. The germline gives CDR1 LGHNT, CDR2 FRNRAP. The V gene end was trimmed by 3 bases and the J gene end by 5 bases; junction bases not matched to a gene: 8. The CDR3 runs to 15 residues. The CDR3 region has the DNA TGTGCTAGTGGTTTCGGGCTAGCGGGTGATGAGACCCAGTACTTC. Residues: CASGFGLAGDETQYF. The full variable domain, completed using reference TRBV12-5 and TRBJ2-5, is DARVTQTPRHKVTEMGQEVTMRCQPILGHNTVFWYRQTMMQGLELLAYFRNRAPLDDSGMPKDRFSAEMPDATLATLKIQPSEPRDSAVYFCASGFGLAGDETQYFGPGTRLLVL.

In its sample, this clonotype was seen many times. The J gene is TRBJ2-1, the V gene TRBV11-2, with D maybe TRBD2 (6 bases). This CDR3 spans 11 amino acids. The V and J ends lost 10 bases and 15 bases respectively, with 19 bases between them. The germline V gene has CDR1 SGHAT and CDR2 FQNNGV. The DNA of the CDR3 is TGTGCCACCGGGTTGGGACTCCACCTGTTCTTC. It encodes CATGLGLHLFF.

This clonotype showed up many times. The J gene is TRBJ1-3, the V gene TRBV12-3 or TRBV12-4, with D unresolved. CDR3 length: 15 residues. V lost 10 bases to trimming and J lost 0 bases, with 16 bases between them. For the CDR3, the DNA is TGTGCCATCCCCCTGGAGGGAACCTCTGGAAACACCATATATTTT. It specifies CAIPLEGTSGNTIYF.

CDR3 sequence: CASSELQGENEKLFF. The CDR3 DNA reads as TGTGCCAGCAGTGAATTACAGGGGGAGAATGAAAAACTGTTTTTT. The chain is built from TRBV25-1 and TRBJ1-4; TRBD1 matches at 8 bases. Germline CDR1 and CDR2: MGHDK and SYGVNS. The CDR3 runs to 15 residues. Losses at the gene ends were 1 base for V and 5 bases for J; bases not matched to a gene: 3.

In this sample, this clonotype turned up many times. The chain is built from TRBV29-1 and TRBJ2-6; either TRBD1 or TRBD2 may fit D (5 bases each). CDR3 size: 16 residues. CDR1 SQVTM and CDR2 ANQGSEA come from the germline V gene. In nucleotides, the CDR3 is TGCACCACACTAAGTGAGGGGTCGGTGGGGGCCAACGTCCTGACTTTC. Amino acid sequence: CTTLSEGSVGANVLTF.

This clonotype was counted ten times or more. This chain links TRBV18 with TRBJ1-1; D gene uncertain. V lost 0 bases and J 1 base, leaving 6 bases between the germline ends. CDR3 length equals 14 residues. Germline CDR1 KGHSH, CDR2 LQKENI. CDR3 nucleotides: TGTGCCAGCTCACCACCGGAGGGGAACACTGAAGCTTTCTTT. Its translation is CASSPPEGNTEAFF.

This rearrangement joins TRBV18 to TRBJ2-1; the D gene is possibly TRBD1 (6 bases). This CDR3 contains 16 residues. Per germline, CDR1 KGHSH and CDR2 LQKENI. Trimming took 1 base from V and 8 from J, leaving 18 bases between them. CDR3 sequence (DNA): TGTGCCAGCTCACCACAAGACAGGCCAGGTGGGGATGAGCAGTTCTTC. Amino acids: CASSPQDRPGGDEQFF.

This chain connects TRBV6-1 to TRBJ2-5; either TRBD1 or TRBD2 may fit D (5 bases each). The V gene lost 3 bases and the J gene lost 4 bases, with 9 bases spanning the gap. Per germline, CDR1 MNHNS and CDR2 SASEGT. This CDR3 spans 13 amino acids. CDR3 coding DNA: TGTGCCAGCAGTGATTCTGGGGGAGAGACCCAGTACTTC. It codes for CASSDSGGETQYF.

This chain uses TRBV29-1 with TRBJ1-4; D possibly corresponds to TRBD1 (6 bases). Germline V gene lookup returns CDR1 SQVTM and CDR2 ANQGSEA. This CDR3 region has 14 residues. Trimming left V 6 bases short and J 8 bases short, with 19 bases between. CDR3 sequence reads: CSVRRQADREKLFF. CDR3 in DNA: TGCAGCGTCCGTCGACAGGCAGATCGCGAAAAACTGTTTTTT.

This clonotype has ten or more counts. V gene TRBV12-3 or TRBV12-4 combines with J gene TRBJ2-2; D is ambiguous. The germline V and J ends were trimmed by 6 bases and 4 bases, with 18 bases remaining between them. The CDR3 is 16 residues long. The CDR3 spells CASRGYQGSGTGELFF. The DNA of the CDR3 is TGTGCCAGCAGGGGGTATCAAGGATCGGGCACCGGGGAGCTGTTTTTT.

This chain joins TRBV27 and TRBJ1-1, with 10 bases aligning to TRBD1. The CDR3 is made up of 14 amino acids. V lost 6 bases and J lost 5; bases outside the gene matches: 6. Looked up from germline, CDR1 is MNHEY and CDR2 is SMNVEV (reference sequence). The DNA for the CDR3 is TGTGCCAGCAGAACGACAGGGGGCCGGACTGAAGCTTTCTTT. This sequence encodes CASRTTGGRTEAFF.

This chain uses TRBV15 with TRBJ2-1, with D perhaps matching TRBD2 (6 bases). The germline CDR1 and CDR2 sequences are LNHNV and YYDKDF (reference sequence). CDR3 size: 15 residues. The V gene lost 4 bases and the J gene lost 4 bases, with 14 bases spanning the gap. CDR3 loop: CATSTRDSKYNEQFF. CDR3 DNA: TGTGCCACCAGCACACGGGACTCAAAATACAATGAGCAGTTCTTC.

This clonotype was counted ten times or more. This rearrangement joins TRBV7-9 to TRBJ2-1; 10 positions match TRBD2. The CDR3 has 17 residues. J was trimmed by 2 bases and V by 5 bases; bases with no gene match: 9. From germline, CDR1 is SEHNR and CDR2 FQNEAQ (reference sequence). Here the CDR3 reads CASSRSISGRAYNEQFF. For the CDR3, the DNA is TGTGCCAGCAGCCGGTCGATAAGCGGGAGGGCCTACAATGAGCAGTTCTTC. Drawing the rest from reference TRBV7-9 and TRBJ2-1, the complete variable domain is DTGVSQNPRHKITKRGQNVTFRCDPISEHNRLYWYRQTLGQGPEFLTYFQNEAQLEKSRLLSDRFSAERPKGSFSTLEIQRTEQGDSAMYLCASSRSISGRAYNEQFFGPGTRLTVL.

In its sample, this clonotype was seen many times. The CDR3 DNA sequence: TGTGCCAGCAGCGGTCGCAGGGACTACGAGCAGTACTTC. Translation: CASSGRRDYEQYF. The chain is built from TRBV7-2 and TRBJ2-7, with a possible D match to TRBD1 (5 bases). Germline-derived CDR1 and CDR2 are SGHTA and FQGNSA. Between the trimmed V and J ends, which lost 5 bases and 3 bases, there was a span of 11 bases. The CDR3 runs 13 residues.

This clonotype was recorded at least ten times. The rearrangement links TRBV12-3 or TRBV12-4 to TRBJ1-3; D perhaps matches TRBD1 (6 bases). Trimming removed 10 bases from V and 4 bases from J, with 17 bases in between. The CDR3 covers 14 residues. The CDR3 DNA follows: TGTGCCATACCCGTTTTGGGGACAGGAAACACCATATATTTT. It encodes CAIPVLGTGNTIYF.

J is TRBJ2-7 and V is TRBV27; perhaps D is TRBD1 or TRBD2 (5 bases each). Trimming pared 4 bases from V and 6 bases from J, leaving 25 bases between. The CDR3 covers 17 residues. Germline V gene sequence: CDR1 MNHEY, CDR2 SMNVEV (reference sequence). CDR3 DNA: TGTGCCAGCAGTTCTCTGCAGAGGGACCCGGTCTCACCCGAGCAGTACTTC. It codes for CASSSLQRDPVSPEQYF.

Concerning this clonotype itself: This may stem from a read error, because a much larger clone lies one nucleotide away. The rearrangement joins TRBV2 to TRBJ2-5, with D possibly being TRBD1 (6 bases). The CDR3 extends over 14 amino acids. Germline CDR1 reads SNHLY; CDR2 reads FYNNEI. The DNA of the CDR3 is TGTGGCAGCAGAGCAACAGGGAACGAGGAGACCCAGTACTTC. It encodes CGSRATGNEETQYF.

This clonotype was counted a few times. The V gene is TRBV12-3 or TRBV12-4, the J gene TRBJ1-2; D remains unclear. The length of the CDR3 is 10 residues. The V and J ends lost 8 bases and 7 bases respectively, with 8 bases between them. In DNA, the CDR3 is TGTGCCAGCGTCCTTGGTGGCTACACCTTC. Protein sequence: CASVLGGYTF.